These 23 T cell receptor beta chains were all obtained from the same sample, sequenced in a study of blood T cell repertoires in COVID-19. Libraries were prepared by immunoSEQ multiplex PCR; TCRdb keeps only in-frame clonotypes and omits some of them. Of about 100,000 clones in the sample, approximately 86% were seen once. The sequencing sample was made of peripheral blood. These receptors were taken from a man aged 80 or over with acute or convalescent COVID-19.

The CDR3 protein is CASSAQQGYGYTF. The CDR3 region has the DNA TGTGCCAGCAGCGCCCAGCAGGGCTATGGCTACACCTTC. This sequence joins TRBV9 and TRBJ1-2; maybe TRBD1 (5 bases). V was trimmed by 3 bases and J by 4 bases, leaving 10 bases between them. The V gene's germline CDR1 is SGDLS and CDR2 YYNGEE. The length of the CDR3 is 13 residues.

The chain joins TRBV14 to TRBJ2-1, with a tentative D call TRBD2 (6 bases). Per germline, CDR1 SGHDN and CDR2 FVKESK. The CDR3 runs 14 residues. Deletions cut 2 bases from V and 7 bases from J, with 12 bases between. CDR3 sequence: CASSQSLANNEQFF. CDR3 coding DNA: TGTGCCAGCAGCCAAAGCCTAGCGAATAATGAGCAGTTCTTC.

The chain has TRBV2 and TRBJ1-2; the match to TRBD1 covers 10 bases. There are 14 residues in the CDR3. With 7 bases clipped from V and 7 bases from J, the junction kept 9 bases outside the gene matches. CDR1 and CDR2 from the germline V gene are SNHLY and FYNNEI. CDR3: CASTWDRGAPGYTF. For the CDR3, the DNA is TGTGCCAGCACTTGGGACAGGGGCGCCCCTGGCTACACCTTC.

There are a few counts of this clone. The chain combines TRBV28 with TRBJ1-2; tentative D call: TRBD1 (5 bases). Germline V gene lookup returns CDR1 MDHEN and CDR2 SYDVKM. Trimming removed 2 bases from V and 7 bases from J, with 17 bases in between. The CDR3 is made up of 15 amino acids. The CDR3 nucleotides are TGTGCCAGCAGTTTACCCTCTAGGGACTTAGGTGGCTACACCTTC. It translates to CASSLPSRDLGGYTF.

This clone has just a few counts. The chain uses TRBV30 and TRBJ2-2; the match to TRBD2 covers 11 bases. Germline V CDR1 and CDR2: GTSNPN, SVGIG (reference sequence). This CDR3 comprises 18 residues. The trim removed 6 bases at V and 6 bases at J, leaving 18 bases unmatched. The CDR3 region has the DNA TGTGCCTGCCCGACAAAGTTGGACAGGACTAGCGGGTCCGGGGAGCTGTTTTTT. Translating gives CACPTKLDRTSGSGELFF.

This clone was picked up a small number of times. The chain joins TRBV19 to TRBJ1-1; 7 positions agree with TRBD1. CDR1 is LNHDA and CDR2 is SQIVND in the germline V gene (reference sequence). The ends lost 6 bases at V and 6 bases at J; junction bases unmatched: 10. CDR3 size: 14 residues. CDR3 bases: TGTGCCAGTAGGACAGGTCCCCAGGGGGCTGAAGCTTTCTTT. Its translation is CASRTGPQGAEAFF.

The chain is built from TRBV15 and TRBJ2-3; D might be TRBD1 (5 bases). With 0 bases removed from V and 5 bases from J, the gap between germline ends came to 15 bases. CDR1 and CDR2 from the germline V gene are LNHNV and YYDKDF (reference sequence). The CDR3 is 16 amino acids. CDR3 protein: CATSRDLAVQGDTQYF. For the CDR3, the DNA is TGTGCCACCAGCAGAGATTTGGCGGTCCAGGGAGATACGCAGTATTTT.

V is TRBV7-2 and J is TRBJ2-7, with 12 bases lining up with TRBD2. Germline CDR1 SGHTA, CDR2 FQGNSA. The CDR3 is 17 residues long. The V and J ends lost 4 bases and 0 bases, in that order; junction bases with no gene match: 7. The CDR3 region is CASSSPGLAGVSYEQYF. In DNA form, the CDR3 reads TGTGCCAGCAGCTCACCGGGACTAGCGGGTGTCTCCTACGAGCAGTACTTC.

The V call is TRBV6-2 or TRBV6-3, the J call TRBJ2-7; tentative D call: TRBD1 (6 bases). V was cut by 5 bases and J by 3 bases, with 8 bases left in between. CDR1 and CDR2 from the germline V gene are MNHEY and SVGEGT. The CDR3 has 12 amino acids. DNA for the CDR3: TGTGCCAGCAGTATACAGGGCTACGAGCAGTACTTC. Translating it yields CASSIQGYEQYF.

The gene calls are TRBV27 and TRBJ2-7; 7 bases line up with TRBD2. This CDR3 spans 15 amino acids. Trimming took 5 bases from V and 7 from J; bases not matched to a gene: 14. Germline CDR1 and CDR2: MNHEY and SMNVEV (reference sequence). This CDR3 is CASSGGTTARGEQYF. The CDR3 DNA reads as TGTGCCAGCAGTGGAGGGACTACGGCCCGAGGTGAGCAGTACTTC.

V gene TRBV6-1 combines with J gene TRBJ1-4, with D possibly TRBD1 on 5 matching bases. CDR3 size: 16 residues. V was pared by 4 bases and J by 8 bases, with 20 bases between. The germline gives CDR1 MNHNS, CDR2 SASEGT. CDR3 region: CASSGPRRGEDEKLFF. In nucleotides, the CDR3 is TGTGCCAGCAGTGGCCCGAGGAGGGGAGAAGACGAAAAACTGTTTTTT.

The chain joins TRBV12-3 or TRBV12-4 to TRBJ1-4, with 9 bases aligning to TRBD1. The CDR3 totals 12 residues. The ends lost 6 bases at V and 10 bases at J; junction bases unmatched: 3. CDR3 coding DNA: TGTGCCAGCAGCAAGGACAGGGGAAAACTGTTTTTT. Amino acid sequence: CASSKDRGKLFF.

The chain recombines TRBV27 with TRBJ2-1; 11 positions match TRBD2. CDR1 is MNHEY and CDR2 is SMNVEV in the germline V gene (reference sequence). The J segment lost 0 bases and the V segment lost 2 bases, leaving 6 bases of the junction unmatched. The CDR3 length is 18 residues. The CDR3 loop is CASSLRGLAVSSYNEQFF. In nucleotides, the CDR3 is TGTGCCAGCAGTTTAAGGGGACTAGCGGTCAGCTCCTACAATGAGCAGTTCTTC.

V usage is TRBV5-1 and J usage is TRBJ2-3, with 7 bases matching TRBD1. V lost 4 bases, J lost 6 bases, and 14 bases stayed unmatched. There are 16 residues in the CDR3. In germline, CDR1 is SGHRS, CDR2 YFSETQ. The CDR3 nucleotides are TGCGCCAGCAGCAAGTCTCGAGATAGGGGGCTGGATACGCAGTATTTT. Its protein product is CASSKSRDRGLDTQYF.

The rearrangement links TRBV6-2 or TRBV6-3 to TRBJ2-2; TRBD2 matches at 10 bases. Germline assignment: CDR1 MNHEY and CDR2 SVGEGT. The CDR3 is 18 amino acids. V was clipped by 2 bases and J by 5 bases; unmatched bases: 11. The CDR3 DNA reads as TGTGCCAGCAGTTACCCCCTCAAGAGCGGGAGGGATACCGGGGAGCTGTTTTTT. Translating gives CASSYPLKSGRDTGELFF.

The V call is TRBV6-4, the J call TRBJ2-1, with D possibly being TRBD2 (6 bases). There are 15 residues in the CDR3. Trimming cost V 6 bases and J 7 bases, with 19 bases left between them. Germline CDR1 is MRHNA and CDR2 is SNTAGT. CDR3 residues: CASRQGAGLGNEQFF. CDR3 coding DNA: TGTGCCAGCAGACAAGGTGCGGGATTGGGGAATGAGCAGTTCTTC.

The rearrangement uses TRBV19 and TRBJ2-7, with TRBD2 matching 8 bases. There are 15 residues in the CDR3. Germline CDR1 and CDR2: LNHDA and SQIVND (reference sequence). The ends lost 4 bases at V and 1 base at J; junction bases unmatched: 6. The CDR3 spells CASSTSGRGSYEQYF. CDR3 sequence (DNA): TGTGCCAGTAGTACAAGCGGGAGAGGGTCCTACGAGCAGTACTTC. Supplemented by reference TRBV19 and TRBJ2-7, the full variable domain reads DGGITQSPKYLFRKEGQNVTLSCEQNLNHDAMYWYRQDPGQGLRLIYYSQIVNDFQKGDIAEGYSVSREKKESFPLTVTSAQKNPTAFYLCASSTSGRGSYEQYFGPGTRLTVT.

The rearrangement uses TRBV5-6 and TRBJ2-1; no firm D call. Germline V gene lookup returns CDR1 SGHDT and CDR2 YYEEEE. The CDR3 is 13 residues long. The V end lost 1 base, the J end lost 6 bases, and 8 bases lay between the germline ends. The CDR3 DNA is TGTGCCAGCAGCTTGTTCTCTATCAATGAGCAGTTCTTC. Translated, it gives CASSLFSINEQFF.

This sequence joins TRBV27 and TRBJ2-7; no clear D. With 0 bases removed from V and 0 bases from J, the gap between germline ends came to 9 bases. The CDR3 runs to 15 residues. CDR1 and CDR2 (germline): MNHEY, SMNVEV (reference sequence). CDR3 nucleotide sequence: TGTGCCAGCAGTTTATCCAGCGCATTCTCCTACGAGCAGTACTTC. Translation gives CASSLSSAFSYEQYF.

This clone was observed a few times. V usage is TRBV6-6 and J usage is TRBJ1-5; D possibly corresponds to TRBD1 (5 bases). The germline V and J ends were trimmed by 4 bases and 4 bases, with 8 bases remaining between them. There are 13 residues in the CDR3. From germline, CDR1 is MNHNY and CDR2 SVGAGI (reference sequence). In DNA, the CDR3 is TGTGCCAGCAGTTCAGGGTTAAATCAGCCCCAGCATTTT. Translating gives CASSSGLNQPQHF.

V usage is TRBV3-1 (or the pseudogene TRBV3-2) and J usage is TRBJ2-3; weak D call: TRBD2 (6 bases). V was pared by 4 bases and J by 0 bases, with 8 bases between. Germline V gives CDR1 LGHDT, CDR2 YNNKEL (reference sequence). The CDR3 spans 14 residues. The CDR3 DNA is TGTGCCAGCAGCCCGGGACTCAGCACAGATACGCAGTATTTT. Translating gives CASSPGLSTDTQYF.

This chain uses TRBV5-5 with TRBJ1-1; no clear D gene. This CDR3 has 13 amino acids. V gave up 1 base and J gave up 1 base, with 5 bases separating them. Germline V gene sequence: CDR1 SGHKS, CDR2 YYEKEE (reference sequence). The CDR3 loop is CASSLKPNTEAFF. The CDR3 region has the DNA TGTGCCAGCAGCTTGAAGCCGAACACTGAAGCTTTCTTT. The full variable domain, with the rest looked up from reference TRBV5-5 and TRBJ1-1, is DAGVTQSPTHLIKTRGQQVTLRCSPISGHKSVSWYQQVLGQGPQFIFQYYEKEERGRGNFPDRFSARQFPNYSSELNVNALLLGDSALYLCASSLKPNTEAFFGQGTRLTVV.

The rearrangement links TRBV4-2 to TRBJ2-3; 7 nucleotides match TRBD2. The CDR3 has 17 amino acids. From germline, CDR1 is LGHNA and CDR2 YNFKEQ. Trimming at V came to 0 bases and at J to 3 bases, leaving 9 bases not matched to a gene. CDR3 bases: TGTGCCAGCAGCCAAGATACTGCGGGAGAGGGTACAGATACGCAGTATTTT. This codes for CASSQDTAGEGTDTQYF.